These 7 T cell receptor beta chains were all obtained from the same sample, sequenced in a study of long-term antiretroviral therapy in people with HIV. The assay, immunoSEQ v3.0, was run at survey level. Method: immunoSEQ multiplex PCR; TCRdb's copy keeps in-frame clones and lacks some. The sample holds some 25,000 clones, approximately 86% seen once. The specimen was unsorted PBMCs, collected 1.2 years after starting antiretroviral therapy. Receptors originate from a man aged 45-65 years with HIV.

The rearrangement links TRBV5-1 to TRBJ2-2; 7 nucleotides match TRBD2. The germline gives CDR1 SGHRS, CDR2 YFSETQ. Trimming took 9 bases from V and 0 from J; bases not matched to a gene: 5. The CDR3 length is 14 residues. CDR3 sequence: CATGGSSNTGELFF. The CDR3 DNA sequence: TGCGCCACCGGGGGGAGCTCGAACACCGGGGAGCTGTTTTTT.

The chain links TRBV28 to TRBJ1-2, with D unclear. V was pared by 10 bases and J by 5 bases, with 17 bases between. The germline CDR1 and CDR2 sequences are MDHEN and SYDVKM. This CDR3 spans 13 amino acids. The CDR3 DNA is TGTGCCACCCTACAAGGGAGCGAGTATGGCTACACCTTC. It translates to CATLQGSEYGYTF.

The rearrangement joins TRBV28 to TRBJ1-2; D is perhaps TRBD1 (5 bases). This CDR3 is built from 15 residues. V was pared by 6 bases and J by 2 bases, with 16 bases between. CDR1 MDHEN and CDR2 SYDVKM come from the germline V gene. The CDR3 coding sequence is TGTGCCAGCAGCGCCCGGACCGCAGGGAACTATGGCTACACCTTC. Protein: CASSARTAGNYGYTF.

The chain links TRBV30 to TRBJ1-1, with 8 bases identical to TRBD1. The J segment lost 5 bases and the V segment lost 4 bases, leaving 15 bases of the junction unmatched. CDR3 length equals 16 residues. CDR1 is GTSNPN, CDR2 SVGIG, per germline (reference sequence). The CDR3 coding sequence is TGTGCCTGGAACAAGGCAGGGGGCTTGGGAGGGACTGAAGCTTTCTTT. Amino acids: CAWNKAGGLGGTEAFF.

Notes on this clone: Additional DNA sequences in this sample encode the identical CDR3. V is TRBV7-3 and J is TRBJ2-3; 8 bases align to TRBD1. CDR1 SGHTA and CDR2 FQGTGA come from the germline V gene. This CDR3 is 14 amino acids long. V was clipped by 6 bases and J by 1 base; unmatched bases: 3. The CDR3 protein is CASSLGQGTDTQYF. The DNA for the CDR3 is TGTGCCAGCAGTCTGGGACAGGGCACAGATACGCAGTATTTT.

The chain combines TRBV6-5 with TRBJ2-2; 11 bases are a match to TRBD2. With V trimmed by 3 bases and J by 4 bases, 4 bases remained unmatched. The CDR3 is made up of 16 amino acids. CDR1 MNHEY and CDR2 SVGAGI come from the germline V gene. This CDR3 reads CASSYPGTSGTGELFF. CDR3 bases: TGTGCCAGCAGTTATCCCGGGACTAGCGGCACCGGGGAGCTGTTTTTT.

The V and J genes are TRBV6-5 and TRBJ1-1; TRBD1 is a possible D gene (6 bases). V was pared by 8 bases and J by 5 bases, with 15 bases between. Germline-derived CDR1 and CDR2 are MNHEY and SVGAGI. The CDR3 totals 13 residues. This CDR3 is CASFRGVGTEAFF. In nucleotides, the CDR3 is TGTGCCAGCTTCAGGGGAGTGGGGACTGAAGCTTTCTTT.